Listed below are T cell receptor beta chains from one sample, sequenced in a study of PD-1 blockade in classical Hodgkin lymphoma. TCRdb's copy holds only in-frame clones and misses some; the assay was immunoSEQ multiplex PCR. In the table there are around 45,000 clones, roughly 90% of which are singletons. The starting material was peripheral blood mononuclear cells (PBMCs), obtained at baseline. The receptors derive from a human donor with classical Hodgkin lymphoma. CDR3s include the opening cysteine and the closing phenylalanine or tryptophan. The D gene is left open where the match is weak. Size is omitted from some rows. Given values are once, few, many or a class for expanded clones.

abundance: .; d_gene: .; j_gene: TRBJ2-1; v_gene: TRBV19; CDR3aa: CASGRWTQFNEQFF; CDR3nt: TGTGCCAGTGGTAGATGGACTCAGTTCAATGAGCAGTTCTTC
abundance: .; d_gene: TRBD1; j_gene: TRBJ2-3; v_gene: TRBV5-4; CDR3aa: CASSLLGQGAISTDTQYF; CDR3nt: TGTGCCAGCAGCTTGTTGGGACAGGGGGCCATCAGCACAGATACGCAGTATTTT
abundance: .; d_gene: TRBD1; j_gene: TRBJ2-1; v_gene: TRBV5-6; CDR3aa: CASSLGTGSYNEQFF; CDR3nt: TGTGCCAGCAGCTTGGGGACAGGGTCCTACAATGAGCAGTTCTTC
abundance: .; d_gene: .; j_gene: TRBJ1-6; v_gene: TRBV18; CDR3aa: CASSPVRDQRNSPLHF; CDR3nt: TGTGCCAGCTCACCGGTCAGGGACCAAAGGAATTCACCCCTCCACTTT
abundance: .; d_gene: .; j_gene: TRBJ1-2; v_gene: TRBV29-1; CDR3aa: CSVDARVANYGYTF; CDR3nt: TGCAGCGTTGACGCCCGGGTAGCTAACTATGGCTACACCTTC
abundance: .; d_gene: TRBD1; j_gene: TRBJ1-5; v_gene: TRBV28; CDR3aa: CASSRGGGLGNQPQHF; CDR3nt: TGTGCCAGCAGTCGGGGAGGGGGCCTCGGCAATCAGCCCCAGCATTTT
abundance: .; d_gene: .; j_gene: TRBJ2-5; v_gene: TRBV4-2; CDR3aa: CASSQAGPQETQYF; CDR3nt: TGTGCCAGCAGCCAAGCAGGGCCACAAGAGACCCAGTACTTC
abundance: .; d_gene: .; j_gene: TRBJ1-1; v_gene: TRBV7-6; CDR3aa: CASSREEFAEAFF; CDR3nt: TGTGCCAGCAGCCGGGAGGAGTTCGCTGAAGCTTTCTTT
abundance: .; d_gene: .; j_gene: TRBJ2-3; v_gene: TRBV6-4; CDR3aa: CASSDRVTDTQYF; CDR3nt: TGTGCCAGCAGTGACAGGGTCACAGATACGCAGTATTTT
abundance: .; d_gene: .; j_gene: TRBJ1-2; v_gene: TRBV7-2; CDR3aa: CASSLGDYGYTF; CDR3nt: TGTGCCAGCTCCCTAGGGGACTATGGCTACACCTTC
abundance: .; d_gene: .; j_gene: TRBJ1-5; v_gene: TRBV28; CDR3aa: CASSLGPGGNQPQHF; CDR3nt: TGTGCCAGCAGTTTGGGGCCCGGCGGCAATCAGCCCCAGCATTTT
abundance: .; d_gene: .; j_gene: TRBJ1-2; v_gene: TRBV6-5; CDR3aa: CASSYTTGYGYTF; CDR3nt: TGTGCCAGCAGCTACACGACGGGCTACGGCTACACCTTC
abundance: .; d_gene: .; j_gene: TRBJ1-3; v_gene: TRBV28; CDR3aa: CASRLPGVGNTIYF; CDR3nt: TGTGCCAGCAGACTCCCAGGGGTCGGAAACACCATATATTTT
abundance: .; d_gene: .; j_gene: TRBJ2-4; v_gene: TRBV7-6; CDR3aa: CASSLGPMRGLAKNIQYF; CDR3nt: TGTGCCAGCAGCTTGGGACCGATGAGAGGCCTAGCCAAAAACATTCAGTACTTC
abundance: .; d_gene: TRBD2; j_gene: TRBJ2-5; v_gene: TRBV28; CDR3aa: CASRSASGGETQYF; CDR3nt: TGTGCCAGCAGATCGGCTAGCGGAGGAGAGACCCAGTACTTC
abundance: .; d_gene: .; j_gene: TRBJ2-5; v_gene: TRBV27; CDR3aa: CASSFPGETQYF; CDR3nt: TGTGCCAGCAGTTTTCCCGGGGAGACCCAGTACTTC
abundance: .; d_gene: TRBD2; j_gene: TRBJ2-1; v_gene: TRBV7-8; CDR3aa: CASSLRGGRLAGGKPYNEQFF; CDR3nt: TGTGCCAGCAGCTTAAGGGGGGGGAGACTAGCGGGAGGAAAACCCTACAATGAGCAGTTCTTC
abundance: .; d_gene: .; j_gene: TRBJ2-1; v_gene: TRBV28; CDR3aa: CASSTAGFSYNEQFF; CDR3nt: TGTGCCAGCAGCACCGCGGGATTCTCCTACAATGAGCAGTTCTTC
abundance: .; d_gene: .; j_gene: TRBJ2-5; v_gene: TRBV4-2; CDR3aa: CASSQVGVTTQETQYF; CDR3nt: TGTGCCAGCAGCCAAGTGGGGGTCACAACTCAAGAGACCCAGTACTTC
abundance: .; d_gene: .; j_gene: TRBJ1-2; v_gene: TRBV5-6; CDR3aa: CASSLGKNYGYTF; CDR3nt: TGTGCCAGCAGCTTGGGGAAGAACTATGGCTACACCTTC
abundance: .; d_gene: .; j_gene: TRBJ2-3; v_gene: TRBV29-1; CDR3aa: CSVGEGTDTQYF; CDR3nt: TGCAGCGTTGGCGAAGGAACAGATACGCAGTATTTT
abundance: .; d_gene: TRBD1; j_gene: TRBJ2-1; v_gene: TRBV4-1; CDR3aa: CASSPSGRGQVSDEQFF; CDR3nt: TGCGCCAGCAGCCCGTCGGGACGGGGACAGGTCTCCGATGAGCAGTTCTTC
abundance: .; d_gene: .; j_gene: TRBJ2-7; v_gene: TRBV4-1; CDR3aa: CASSQETGHFYEQYF; CDR3nt: TGCGCCAGCAGCCAAGAGACCGGACACTTCTACGAGCAGTACTTC
abundance: .; d_gene: .; j_gene: TRBJ2-1; v_gene: TRBV28; CDR3aa: CASSLRRSYNEQFF; CDR3nt: TGTGCCAGCAGTTTACGTAGGTCCTACAATGAGCAGTTCTTC
abundance: .; d_gene: TRBD2; j_gene: TRBJ2-4; v_gene: TRBV5-1; CDR3aa: CASRQGLAGASKDIQYF; CDR3nt: TGCGCCAGCAGGCAGGGACTAGCGGGAGCGTCCAAGGACATTCAGTACTTC
abundance: .; d_gene: .; j_gene: TRBJ2-5; v_gene: TRBV2; CDR3aa: CASSENAGDQETQYF; CDR3nt: TGTGCCAGCAGTGAAAACGCCGGGGACCAAGAGACCCAGTACTTC
abundance: .; d_gene: .; j_gene: TRBJ2-3; v_gene: TRBV7-9; CDR3aa: CASHRVSTDTQYF; CDR3nt: TGTGCCAGTCACAGGGTTAGCACAGATACGCAGTATTTT
abundance: .; d_gene: TRBD1; j_gene: TRBJ2-1; v_gene: TRBV4-3; CDR3aa: CASSQVYSRDRVPYNEQFF; CDR3nt: TGCGCCAGCAGCCAAGTGTATTCCCGGGACAGGGTCCCCTACAATGAGCAGTTCTTC
abundance: .; d_gene: TRBD1; j_gene: TRBJ1-5; v_gene: TRBV2; CDR3aa: CASSGPGGRNQPQHF; CDR3nt: TGTGCCAGCAGTGGCCCAGGGGGCCGAAATCAGCCCCAGCATTTT
abundance: .; d_gene: .; j_gene: TRBJ1-4; v_gene: TRBV6-6; CDR3aa: CASSTDSLTTNEKLFF; CDR3nt: TGTGCCAGCAGCACGGACAGCTTGACAACTAATGAAAAACTGTTTTTT
abundance: once; d_gene: .; j_gene: TRBJ1-3; v_gene: TRBV5-1; CDR3aa: CASSFTSGGAGNTIYF; CDR3nt: TGCGCCAGCAGCTTCACTTCCGGAGGGGCTGGAAACACCATATATTTT
abundance: .; d_gene: .; j_gene: TRBJ1-3; v_gene: TRBV27; CDR3aa: CASKGRGPLAGNTIYF; CDR3nt: TGTGCCAGCAAAGGTCGAGGCCCCCTCGCTGGAAACACCATATATTTT
abundance: .; d_gene: TRBD1; j_gene: TRBJ1-1; v_gene: TRBV9; CDR3aa: CASSGDREGVSEAFF; CDR3nt: TGTGCCAGCAGCGGGGACAGGGAAGGCGTCTCTGAAGCTTTCTTT
abundance: .; d_gene: .; j_gene: TRBJ2-2; v_gene: TRBV10-2; CDR3aa: CASSDPPLWGTGELFF; CDR3nt: TGCGCCAGCAGTGACCCGCCACTATGGGGTACCGGGGAGCTGTTTTTT
abundance: .; d_gene: .; j_gene: TRBJ1-1; v_gene: TRBV5-1; CDR3aa: CASSLQGNTEAFF; CDR3nt: TGCGCCAGCAGCTTGCAGGGGAACACTGAAGCTTTCTTT
abundance: once; d_gene: .; j_gene: TRBJ1-6; v_gene: TRBV9; CDR3aa: CASSVGGSYNSPLHF; CDR3nt: TGTGCCAGCAGCGTAGGCGGCAGTTATAATTCACCCCTCCACTTT
abundance: .; d_gene: TRBD2; j_gene: TRBJ2-1; v_gene: TRBV10-2; CDR3aa: CASSESSGASSYNEQFF; CDR3nt: TGCGCCAGCAGTGAGTCTAGCGGGGCTAGCTCCTACAATGAGCAGTTCTTC
abundance: .; d_gene: .; j_gene: TRBJ2-5; v_gene: TRBV28; CDR3aa: CASSFYRDETQYF; CDR3nt: TGTGCCAGCAGTTTTTACAGGGACGAGACCCAGTACTTC
abundance: .; d_gene: .; j_gene: TRBJ2-7; v_gene: TRBV14; CDR3aa: CASSPTGGPYEQYF; CDR3nt: TGTGCCAGCAGCCCGACCGGTGGCCCCTACGAGCAGTACTTC
abundance: .; d_gene: .; j_gene: TRBJ2-7; v_gene: TRBV4-1; CDR3aa: CASSLRDGAYEQYF; CDR3nt: TGCGCCAGCAGCCTCCGGGACGGAGCCTACGAGCAGTACTTC
abundance: .; d_gene: .; j_gene: TRBJ1-3; v_gene: TRBV11-2; CDR3aa: CASSSQGSPGNTIYF; CDR3nt: TGTGCCAGCAGTTCCCAGGGGTCCCCTGGAAACACCATATATTTT
abundance: .; d_gene: TRBD2; j_gene: TRBJ2-7; v_gene: TRBV4-2; CDR3aa: CASSQGKGGLDSYEQYF; CDR3nt: TGTGCCAGCAGCCAAGGGAAGGGGGGACTAGACTCCTACGAGCAGTACTTC
abundance: .; d_gene: TRBD2; j_gene: TRBJ2-3; v_gene: TRBV6-4; CDR3aa: CASSELAGATDTQYF; CDR3nt: TGTGCCAGCAGTGAGTTAGCGGGAGCGACAGATACGCAGTATTTT
abundance: .; d_gene: .; j_gene: TRBJ1-6; v_gene: TRBV4-1; CDR3aa: CASSQVKGGNNSPLHF; CDR3nt: TGCGCCAGCAGCCAAGTGAAGGGGGGTAATAATTCACCCCTCCACTTT
abundance: once; d_gene: .; j_gene: TRBJ2-7; v_gene: TRBV10-3; CDR3aa: CAISAGEPYEQYF; CDR3nt: TGTGCCATCAGTGCAGGGGAGCCCTACGAGCAGTACTTC
abundance: .; d_gene: .; j_gene: TRBJ2-7; v_gene: TRBV7-6; CDR3aa: CASSLAASYEQYF; CDR3nt: TGTGCCAGCAGCTTAGCGGCGTCCTACGAGCAGTACTTC
abundance: .; d_gene: TRBD2; j_gene: TRBJ2-1; v_gene: TRBV27; CDR3aa: CASSRLADSYNEQFF; CDR3nt: TGTGCCAGCAGTCGACTAGCCGATTCCTACAATGAGCAGTTCTTC
abundance: .; d_gene: .; j_gene: TRBJ2-7; v_gene: TRBV5-4; CDR3aa: CASTDRLSRVLSYEQYF; CDR3nt: TGTGCCAGCACCGATCGACTGTCCCGGGTCCTCTCCTACGAGCAGTACTTC
abundance: .; d_gene: .; j_gene: TRBJ1-2; v_gene: TRBV19; CDR3aa: CATTRGGSYGYTF; CDR3nt: TGTGCCACCACTCGGGGGGGGAGCTATGGCTACACCTTC
abundance: .; d_gene: .; j_gene: TRBJ2-3; v_gene: TRBV7-9; CDR3aa: CASSLLDTQYF; CDR3nt: TGTGCCAGCAGCCTCTTAGATACGCAGTATTTT
abundance: .; d_gene: .; j_gene: TRBJ2-7; v_gene: TRBV5-8; CDR3aa: CASSWWDPYEQYF; CDR3nt: TGTGCCAGCAGCTGGTGGGACCCCTACGAGCAGTACTTC
abundance: once; d_gene: .; j_gene: TRBJ1-2; v_gene: TRBV7-9; CDR3aa: CASSLADSPSNYGYTF; CDR3nt: TGTGCCAGCAGCTTAGCAGACAGTCCCTCTAACTATGGCTACACCTTC
abundance: .; d_gene: .; j_gene: TRBJ1-2; v_gene: TRBV28; CDR3aa: CASSIPQTPYGYTF; CDR3nt: TGTGCCAGCAGTATCCCACAGACCCCCTATGGCTACACCTTC
abundance: .; d_gene: TRBD1; j_gene: TRBJ2-5; v_gene: TRBV5-1; CDR3aa: CASSLRTGQETQYF; CDR3nt: TGCGCCAGCAGCTTACGGACAGGACAAGAGACCCAGTACTTC
abundance: .; d_gene: .; j_gene: TRBJ2-4; v_gene: TRBV28; CDR3aa: CASSHHPLGDKNIQYF; CDR3nt: TGTGCCAGCAGCCACCACCCCCTGGGGGACAAAAACATTCAGTACTTC
abundance: .; d_gene: .; j_gene: TRBJ2-3; v_gene: TRBV11-2; CDR3aa: CASSLDQPGGDTQYF; CDR3nt: TGTGCCAGCAGCTTAGATCAGCCAGGGGGGGATACGCAGTATTTT
abundance: .; d_gene: TRBD1; j_gene: TRBJ2-1; v_gene: TRBV28; CDR3aa: CASSLGGQGRAEQFF; CDR3nt: TGTGCCAGCAGTTTAGGGGGACAGGGGAGAGCTGAGCAGTTCTTC
abundance: once; d_gene: .; j_gene: TRBJ1-3; v_gene: TRBV5-4; CDR3aa: CASSSDRGRGNTIYF; CDR3nt: TGTGCCAGCAGCTCCGACCGGGGGCGGGGAAACACCATATATTTT
abundance: few; d_gene: .; j_gene: TRBJ2-1; v_gene: TRBV29-1; CDR3aa: CSVIQDNEQFF; CDR3nt: TGCAGCGTAATACAAGACAATGAGCAGTTCTTC
abundance: .; d_gene: TRBD2; j_gene: TRBJ2-1; v_gene: TRBV10-1; CDR3aa: CASSPASGRDNEQFF; CDR3nt: TGCGCCAGCTCTCCGGCTAGCGGGAGGGATAATGAGCAGTTCTTC